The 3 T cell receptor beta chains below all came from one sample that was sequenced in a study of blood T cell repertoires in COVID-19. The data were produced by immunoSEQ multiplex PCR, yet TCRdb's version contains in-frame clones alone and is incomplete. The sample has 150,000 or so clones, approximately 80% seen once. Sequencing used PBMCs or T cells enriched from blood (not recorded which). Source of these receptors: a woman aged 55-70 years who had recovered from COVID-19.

In DNA, the CDR3 is TGTGCCAGCTCCGTGAGCTCCTATAATTCACCCCTCCACTTT. Translated: CASSVSSYNSPLHF. The chain has TRBV7-9 and TRBJ1-6; D unresolved. V dropped 8 bases and J dropped 0 bases, with 8 bases sitting between them. The CDR3 loop spans 14 amino acids. Germline values: CDR1 SEHNR, CDR2 FQNEAQ (reference sequence).

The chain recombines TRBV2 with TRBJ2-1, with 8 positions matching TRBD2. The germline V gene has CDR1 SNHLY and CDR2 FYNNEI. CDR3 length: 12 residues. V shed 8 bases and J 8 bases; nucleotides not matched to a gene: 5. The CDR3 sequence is CASDGGVDEQFF. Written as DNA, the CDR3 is TGTGCCAGCGACGGGGGGGTGGATGAGCAGTTCTTC.

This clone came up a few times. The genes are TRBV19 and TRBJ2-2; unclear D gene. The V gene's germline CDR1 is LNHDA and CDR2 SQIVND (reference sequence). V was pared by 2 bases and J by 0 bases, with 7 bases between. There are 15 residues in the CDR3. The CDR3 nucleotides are TGTGCCAGTAGTATACGGAGTGCGAACACCGGGGAGCTGTTTTTT. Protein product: CASSIRSANTGELFF.